This TCR beta chain came from a study of response to subunit inactivated influenza vaccine. Points from the study as a whole: Only a handful of new T cells, the authors suggested, are recruited with each seasonal influenza vaccination.

MiXCR was run by TCRdb on the RT-PCR reads, yielding one entry per CDR3 protein. The data hold approximately 530,000 distinct CDR3 sequences, with 7.6% observed a single time. This clonotype was picked up a small number of times. What it recognizes is unknown. J gave up 2 bases and V 4 bases, and 10 bases lay outside the gene matches. This CDR3 contains 17 residues. The J gene is TRBJ2-2, the V gene TRBV12-3 or TRBV12-4; 7 positions agree with TRBD2. The specimen comprised PBMCs from blood, sampled around 25 months after vaccination. The clonotype was recovered from a man aged 50-75 years who received an inactivated influenza vaccine. The CDR3 reads CASSSLLAHGNTGELFF. The CDR3 region has the DNA TGTGCCAGCAGTTCACTACTAGCGCATGGCAACACCGGGGAGCTGTTTTTT.